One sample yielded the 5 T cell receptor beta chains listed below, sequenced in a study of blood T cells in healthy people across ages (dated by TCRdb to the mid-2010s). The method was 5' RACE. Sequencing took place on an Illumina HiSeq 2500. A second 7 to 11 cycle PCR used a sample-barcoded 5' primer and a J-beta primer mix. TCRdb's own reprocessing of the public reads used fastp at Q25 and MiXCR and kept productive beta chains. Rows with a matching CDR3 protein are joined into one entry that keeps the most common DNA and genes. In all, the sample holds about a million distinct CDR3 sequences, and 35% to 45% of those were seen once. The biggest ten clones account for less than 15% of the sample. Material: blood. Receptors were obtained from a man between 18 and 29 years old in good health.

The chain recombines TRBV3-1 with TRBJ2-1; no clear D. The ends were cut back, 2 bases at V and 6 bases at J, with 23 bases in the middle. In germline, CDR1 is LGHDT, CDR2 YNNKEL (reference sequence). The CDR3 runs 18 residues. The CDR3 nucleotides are TGTGCCAGCAGCCAAAATACCCTAATAGCCGAGTTGGGCAATGAGCAGTTCTTC. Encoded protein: CASSQNTLIAELGNEQFF.

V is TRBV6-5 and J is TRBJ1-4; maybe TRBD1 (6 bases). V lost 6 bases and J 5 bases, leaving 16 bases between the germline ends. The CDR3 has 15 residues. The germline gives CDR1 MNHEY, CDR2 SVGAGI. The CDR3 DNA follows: TGTGCCAGCAGCCACGACCTACAGGGAAATGAAAAACTGTTTTTT. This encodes CASSHDLQGNEKLFF.

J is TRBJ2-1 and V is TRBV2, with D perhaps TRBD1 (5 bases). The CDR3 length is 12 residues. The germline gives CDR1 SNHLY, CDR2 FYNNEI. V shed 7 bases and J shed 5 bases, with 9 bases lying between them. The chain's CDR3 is CASKGLDNEQFF. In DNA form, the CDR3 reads TGTGCCAGCAAGGGGTTGGACAATGAGCAGTTCTTC.

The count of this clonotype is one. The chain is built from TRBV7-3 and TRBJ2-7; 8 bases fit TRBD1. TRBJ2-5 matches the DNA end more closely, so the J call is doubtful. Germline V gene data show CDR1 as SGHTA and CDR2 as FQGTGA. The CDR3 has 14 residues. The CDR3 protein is CASSTDRVGVTQYF. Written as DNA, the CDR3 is TGTGCCAGCAGTACGGACAGGGTCGGAGTGACCCAGTACTTC.

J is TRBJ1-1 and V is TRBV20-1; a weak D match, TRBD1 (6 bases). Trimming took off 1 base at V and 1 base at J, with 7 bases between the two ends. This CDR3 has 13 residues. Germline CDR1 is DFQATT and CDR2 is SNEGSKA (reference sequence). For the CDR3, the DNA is TGCAGTGCTAGAGGGGACACGAACACTGAAGCTTTCTTT. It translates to CSARGDTNTEAFF.